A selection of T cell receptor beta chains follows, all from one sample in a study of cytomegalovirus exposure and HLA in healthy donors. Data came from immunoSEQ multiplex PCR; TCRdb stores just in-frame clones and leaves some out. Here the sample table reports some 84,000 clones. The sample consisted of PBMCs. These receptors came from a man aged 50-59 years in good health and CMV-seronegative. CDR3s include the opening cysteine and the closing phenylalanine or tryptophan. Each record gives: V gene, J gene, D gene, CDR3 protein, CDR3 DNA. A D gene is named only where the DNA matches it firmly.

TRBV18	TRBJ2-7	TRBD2	CASSTSGGTPYEQYF	TGTGCCAGCTCAACTAGCGGGGGGACACCATACGAGCAGTACTTC
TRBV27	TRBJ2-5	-	CASGELGHIQETQYF	TGTGCCAGCGGGGAACTGGGACACATCCAAGAGACCCAGTACTTC
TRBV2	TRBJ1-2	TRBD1	CASSRRTGGGYTF	TGTGCCAGCAGTCGCAGGACAGGAGGGGGCTACACCTTC
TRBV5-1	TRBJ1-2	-	CASSLGPGRENGYTF	TGCGCCAGCAGCTTGGGTCCAGGGAGGGAGAATGGCTACACCTTC
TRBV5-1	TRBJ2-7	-	CASSLREAAYEQYF	TGCGCCAGCAGCTTGAGGGAGGCTGCCTACGAGCAGTACTTC
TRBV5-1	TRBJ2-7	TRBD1	CASTRDREQQYF	TGCGCCAGCACCCGGGACAGAGAACAGCAGTACTTC
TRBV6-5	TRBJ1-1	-	CASSYSTGSAEAFF	TGTGCCAGCAGTTACTCGACTGGGAGCGCTGAAGCTTTCTTT
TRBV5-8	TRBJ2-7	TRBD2	CASTRTSGLYEQYF	TGTGCCAGTACGCGGACTAGCGGATTATACGAGCAGTACTTC
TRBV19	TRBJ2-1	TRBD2	CASIAPGGGRSYNEQFF	TGTGCCAGTATCGCCCCGGGGGGGGGCCGATCCTACAATGAGCAGTTCTTC
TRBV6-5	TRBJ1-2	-	CASSRGPYGYTF	TGTGCCAGCAGTCGCGGTCCCTATGGCTACACCTTC
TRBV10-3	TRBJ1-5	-	CAISDRTGGNQPQHF	TGTGCCATCAGTGACCGGACCGGGGGCAATCAGCCCCAGCATTTT
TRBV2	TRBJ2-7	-	CASGRAGVSSEQYF	TGTGCCAGCGGAAGGGCAGGGGTGTCCTCCGAGCAGTACTTC
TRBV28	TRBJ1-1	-	CASSLETPPEAFF	TGTGCCAGCAGTCTAGAGACCCCCCCTGAAGCTTTCTTT
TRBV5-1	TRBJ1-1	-	CASSLAGQQNTEAFF	TGCGCCAGCAGCTTGGCGGGACAACAGAACACTGAAGCTTTCTTT
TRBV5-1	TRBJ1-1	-	CASRETENTEAFF	TGCGCCAGCAGGGAGACAGAGAACACTGAAGCTTTCTTT
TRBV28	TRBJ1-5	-	CASSPPYSNQPQHF	TGTGCCAGCAGTCCCCCTTATAGCAATCAGCCCCAGCATTTT
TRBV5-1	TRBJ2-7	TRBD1	CASSPRQGVSYEQYF	TGCGCCAGCAGCCCCAGACAGGGGGTCTCCTACGAGCAGTACTTC
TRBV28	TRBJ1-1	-	CASSLSRDTNTEAFF	TGTGCCAGCAGTTTATCGAGGGATACGAACACTGAAGCTTTCTTT
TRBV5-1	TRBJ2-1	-	CASSPPAGITYNEQFF	TGCGCCAGCAGCCCCCCCGCCGGGATAACCTACAATGAGCAGTTCTTC
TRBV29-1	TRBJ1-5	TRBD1	CSDHRDRENQPQHF	TGCAGCGACCACCGGGACAGGGAGAATCAGCCCCAGCATTTT
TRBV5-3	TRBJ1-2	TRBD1	CARSLFGQGFGYTF	TGTGCCAGAAGTTTATTCGGACAGGGGTTTGGCTACACCTTC
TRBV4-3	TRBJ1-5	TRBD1	CASSQGQGPGSPQHF	TGCGCCAGCAGCCAGGGACAGGGGCCGGGATCCCCCCAGCATTTT
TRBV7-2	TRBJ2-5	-	CASSEQVKETQYF	TGTGCCAGCAGCGAACAGGTGAAAGAGACCCAGTACTTC
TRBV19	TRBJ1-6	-	CASSIGTNSPLHF	TGTGCCAGTAGTATCGGGACAAATTCACCCCTCCACTTT
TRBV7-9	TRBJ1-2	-	CASSLEAGGRGYTF	TGTGCCAGCAGCTTAGAGGCAGGCGGGAGAGGCTACACCTTC
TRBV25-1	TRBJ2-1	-	CASSDPTGTWSYNEQFF	TGTGCCAGCAGTGACCCCACAGGGACGTGGTCCTACAATGAGCAGTTCTTC
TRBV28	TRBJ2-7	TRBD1	CASSFPGQGIYEQYF	TGTGCCAGCAGTTTTCCCGGACAGGGCATCTACGAGCAGTACTTC
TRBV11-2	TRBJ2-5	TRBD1	CASSPDREETQYF	TGTGCCAGCAGCCCGGACAGGGAAGAGACCCAGTACTTC
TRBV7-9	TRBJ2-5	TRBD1	CASSWTGLQTQYF	TGTGCCAGCAGCTGGACAGGGCTACAGACCCAGTACTTC
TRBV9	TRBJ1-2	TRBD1	CASSVGVGGSGYTF	TGTGCCAGCAGCGTAGGTGTAGGGGGCAGTGGCTACACCTTC
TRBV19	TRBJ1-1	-	CASSLVSDTEAFF	TGTGCCAGTAGTCTGGTTAGCGACACTGAAGCTTTCTTT
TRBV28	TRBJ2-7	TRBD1	CASIPWTGAPYEQYF	TGTGCCAGCATTCCTTGGACAGGGGCCCCTTACGAGCAGTACTTC
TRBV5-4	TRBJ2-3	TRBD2	CASSLGLAGSDTQYF	TGTGCCAGCAGCTTGGGGCTAGCGGGGTCAGATACGCAGTATTTT
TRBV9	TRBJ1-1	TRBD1	CASSVAGQAAFF	TGTGCCAGCAGCGTAGCTGGACAGGCGGCTTTCTTT
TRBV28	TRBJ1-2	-	CASSSSGGSGGYTF	TGTGCCAGCAGTTCCAGTGGGGGGTCAGGAGGCTACACCTTC
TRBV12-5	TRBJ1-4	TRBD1	CASGLRTGGRGTNEKLFF	TGTGCTAGTGGTTTGAGGACAGGGGGCAGGGGAACTAATGAAAAACTGTTTTTT
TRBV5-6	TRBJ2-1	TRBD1	CASSPRDRDYHEQFF	TGTGCCAGCAGCCCCCGGGACAGGGATTACCATGAGCAGTTCTTC
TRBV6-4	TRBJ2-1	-	CASSVGEGGPSNEQFF	TGTGCCAGCAGTGTCGGTGAGGGGGGGCCAAGCAATGAGCAGTTCTTC
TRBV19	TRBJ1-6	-	CASTPGLNYNSPLHF	TGTGCCAGTACCCCTGGGCTGAACTATAATTCACCCCTCCACTTT
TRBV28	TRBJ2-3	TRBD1	CASSPYPGQGTDTQYF	TGTGCCAGCAGTCCCTACCCGGGACAGGGAACAGATACGCAGTATTTT
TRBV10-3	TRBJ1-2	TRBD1	CAISEYRGPLDYGYTF	TGTGCCATCAGTGAGTACAGGGGTCCTTTAGACTATGGCTACACCTTC
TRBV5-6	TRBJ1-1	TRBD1	CASSLAGQLYTEAFF	TGTGCCAGCAGCTTGGCGGGACAGTTATACACTGAAGCTTTCTTT
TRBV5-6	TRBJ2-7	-	CASSLGTGIRDF	TGTGCCAGCAGCCTCGGTACGGGTATTCGCGACTTC
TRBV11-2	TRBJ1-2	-	CASSLFLGRGYGYTF	TGTGCCAGCAGCTTATTTCTGGGTAGAGGGTATGGCTACACCTTC
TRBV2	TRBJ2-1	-	CASRGLRDEQFF	TGTGCCAGCAGGGGTTTGAGGGATGAGCAGTTCTTC
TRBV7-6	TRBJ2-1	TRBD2	CASSLGVPGGAGNEQFF	TGTGCCAGCAGCTTAGGTGTTCCGGGGGGGGCCGGTAATGAGCAGTTCTTC